The sequence of this T cell receptor (beta chain) was determined in a study of radiotherapy plus CTLA-4 blockade in lung cancer. Germline V gene lookup returns CDR1 SGHAT and CDR2 FQNNGV. Trimming cost V 4 bases and J 5 bases, with 18 bases left between them. CDR3 length: 16 residues. Whole-study results and caveats: According to reports, early shifts in blood T cell clones, alongside interferon-beta, forecast response most accurately.

Only in-frame clones appear in the TCRdb table, and some are missing; sequencing was by immunoSEQ multiplex PCR. The sample lists roughly 57,000 clones; approximately 82% were seen once. As concerns this clone: No antigen is known for it.

The material was peripheral blood, obtained from a patient treated with radiotherapy plus ipilimumab. The clonotype was recovered from a human donor with non-small cell lung cancer whose response to radiotherapy plus ipilimumab could not be evaluated. The genes are TRBV11-2 and TRBJ2-1; TRBD1 is a possible D gene (6 bases). For the CDR3, the DNA is TGTGCCAGCAGCTCAGGGGCGTCTCTCTTCCACAATGAGCAGTTCTTC. As protein: CASSSGASLFHNEQFF. Combining the CDR3 with reference TRBV11-2 and TRBJ2-1 gives the whole variable domain EAGVAQSPRYKIIEKRQSVAFWCNPISGHATLYWYQQILGQGPKLLIQFQNNGVVDDSQLPKDRFSAERLKGVDSTLKIQPAKLEDSAVYLCASSSGASLFHNEQFFGPGTRLTVL.